What follows are 18 T cell receptor beta chains derived from one specimen sequenced in a study of early T cells in non-severe SARS-CoV-2 infection. TCRdb analysed the 5' RACE reads with MiXCR anew, one entry per CDR3 protein. The table has tens of thousands of distinct CDR3 sequences, 5% to 7% seen once. Specimen: whole blood. Receptor source: an adult who was a healthcare worker with PCR-confirmed SARS-CoV-2 infection or an uninfected control (not recorded which).

The genes are TRBV20-1 and TRBJ2-6; 8 bases align to TRBD1. Germline loops: CDR1 DFQATT, CDR2 SNEGSKA (reference sequence). Trimming at V came to 5 bases and at J to 0 bases, leaving 6 bases not matched to a gene. CDR3 length: 16 amino acids. The CDR3 DNA reads as TGCAGTGCTGTAGGACAGGGAGGCTCTGGGGCCAACGTCCTGACTTTC. Its translation is CSAVGQGGSGANVLTF.

At least ten counts were recorded for this clonotype. This chain uses TRBV18 with TRBJ1-1, with a tentative D call TRBD1 (5 bases). Germline V gives CDR1 KGHSH, CDR2 LQKENI. The CDR3 is 13 residues long. The V gene lost 2 bases and the J gene lost 4 bases, with 8 bases spanning the gap. CDR3 nucleotide sequence: TGTGCCAGCTCACCAGGGGCGGGCACTGAAGCTTTCTTT. Residues: CASSPGAGTEAFF.

The chain employs TRBV12-3 or TRBV12-4 and TRBJ2-6, with 10 bases matching TRBD2. The CDR3 loop spans 16 amino acids. J lost 1 base, V lost 7 bases, and 4 bases had no gene match. CDR3 residues: CASKASGSSGANVLTF. CDR3 nucleotide sequence: TGTGCCAGCAAGGCTAGCGGGAGTTCTGGGGCCAACGTCCTGACTTTC.

J is TRBJ2-7 and V is TRBV11-2; either TRBD1 or TRBD2 may supply D (5 bases each). With 3 bases removed from V and 3 bases from J, the gap between germline ends came to 15 bases. The germline V gene has CDR1 SGHAT and CDR2 FQNNGV. The CDR3 runs to 15 residues. The chain's CDR3 is CASSLKPGPDYEQYF. The CDR3 DNA reads TGTGCCAGCAGCTTGAAACCGGGACCTGACTACGAGCAGTACTTC.

This clonotype was seen many times. DNA of the CDR3: TGTGCCAGCAGTTCCGGACAGGATCTCTACGAGCAGTACTTC. This translates into CASSSGQDLYEQYF. The chain combines TRBV6-6 with TRBJ2-7; 7 positions match TRBD1. The CDR3 covers 14 residues. Germline CDR1 and CDR2: MNHNY and SVGAGI (reference sequence). The ends lost 4 bases at V and 3 bases at J; junction bases unmatched: 6.

This clonotype came up many times. This chain links TRBV11-2 with TRBJ2-3; TRBD2 matches at 7 bases. This CDR3 contains 15 residues. The germline V gene encodes CDR1 SGHAT and CDR2 FQNNGV. The V gene end was trimmed by 5 bases and the J gene end by 4 bases; junction bases not matched to a gene: 9. Here the CDR3 DNA reads TGTGCCAGCAGCCGGCGGGAGAGCTTGTCAGATACGCAGTATTTT. Translating gives CASSRRESLSDTQYF.

The chain uses TRBV7-9 and TRBJ2-1; 9 bases are a match to TRBD2. Germline CDR1 reads SEHNR; CDR2 reads FQNEAQ (reference sequence). This CDR3 region has 16 residues. The V gene end was trimmed by 3 bases and the J gene end by 1 base; junction bases not matched to a gene: 4. The CDR3 spells CASSFLAGVSYNEQFF. The CDR3 nucleotides read TGTGCCAGCAGCTTCTTAGCGGGAGTTTCCTACAATGAGCAGTTCTTC.

The sample holds many counts of this clonotype. The chain combines TRBV19 with TRBJ2-1, with D hard to call. The CDR3 totals 12 residues. From germline, CDR1 is LNHDA and CDR2 SQIVND (reference sequence). With 3 bases removed from V and 4 bases from J, the gap between germline ends came to 4 bases. DNA of the CDR3: TGTGCCAGTAGTATGGATTACAATGAGCAGTTCTTC. Amino acid sequence: CASSMDYNEQFF.

In this sample, this clonotype turned up many times. This sequence joins TRBV6-6 and TRBJ1-3; no reliable D call. Germline V lookup: CDR1 MNHNY, CDR2 SVGAGI (reference sequence). The length of the CDR3 is 13 residues. Trimming cost V 7 bases and J 1 base, with 8 bases left between them. This chain's CDR3 is CASMLGSGNTIYF. The CDR3 DNA sequence: TGTGCCAGCATGTTGGGTTCTGGAAACACCATATATTTT.

This chain connects TRBV19 to TRBJ1-2; 7 positions match TRBD1. This CDR3 is built from 17 residues. Germline lookup yields CDR1 LNHDA and CDR2 SQIVND (reference sequence). V shed 3 bases, J shed 8 bases, and the junction held 18 bases outside the gene matches. The CDR3, as DNA: TGTGCCAGTAGTATTAATAGTGGACAGGCCCGCACAAGGGGCTACACCTTC. It yields the protein CASSINSGQARTRGYTF. The full variable domain, with the rest looked up from reference TRBV19 and TRBJ1-2, is DGGITQSPKYLFRKEGQNVTLSCEQNLNHDAMYWYRQDPGQGLRLIYYSQIVNDFQKGDIAEGYSVSREKKESFPLTVTSAQKNPTAFYLCASSINSGQARTRGYTFGSGTRLTVV.

This clonotype occurred many times. The chain has TRBV20-1 and TRBJ1-6; D gene unclear. There are 16 residues in the CDR3. Germline-derived CDR1 and CDR2 are DFQATT and SNEGSKA (reference sequence). The V and J ends lost 0 bases and 8 bases respectively, with 17 bases between them. The CDR3 DNA sequence: TGCAGTGCTAGAGATAGGCGGGCGAGCTGGGATTCACCCCTCCACTTT. Its protein is CSARDRRASWDSPLHF.

This clonotype was observed many times. This chain connects TRBV19 to TRBJ2-5, with D hard to call. There are 14 residues in the CDR3. Per germline, CDR1 LNHDA and CDR2 SQIVND (reference sequence). V dropped 3 bases and J dropped 5 bases, with 13 bases sitting between them. The CDR3 DNA follows: TGTGCCAGTAGTATCAGTACATCATGGGAGACCCAGTACTTC. It codes for CASSISTSWETQYF.

Ten or more counts support this clonotype. For the CDR3, the DNA is TGTGCCAGTAGGGCGGGAGAGGGCAATGAGCAGTTCTTC. Its translation: CASRAGEGNEQFF. The chain joins TRBV19 to TRBJ2-1, with TRBD2 matching over 7 bases. J gave up 6 bases and V 6 bases, and 5 bases lay outside the gene matches. The germline V gene has CDR1 LNHDA and CDR2 SQIVND (reference sequence). CDR3 length equals 13 residues. The variable domain in full, completed from reference TRBV19 and TRBJ2-1, reads DGGITQSPKYLFRKEGQNVTLSCEQNLNHDAMYWYRQDPGQGLRLIYYSQIVNDFQKGDIAEGYSVSREKKESFPLTVTSAQKNPTAFYLCASRAGEGNEQFFGPGTRLTVL.

The rearrangement joins TRBV19 to TRBJ2-3; TRBD2 aligns across 11 bases. With V trimmed by 5 bases and J by 0 bases, 4 bases remained unmatched. Germline CDR1 and CDR2: LNHDA and SQIVND (reference sequence). The CDR3 covers 16 residues. The CDR3 loop is CASSPWTSGSTDTQYF. CDR3 coding DNA: TGTGCCAGTAGTCCTTGGACTAGCGGGAGCACAGATACGCAGTATTTT.

The sample holds a few counts of this clonotype. CDR3 amino acids: CASSVATETYNEQFF. Written as DNA, the CDR3 is TGTGCCAGCAGCGTAGCAACAGAAACCTACAATGAGCAGTTCTTC. The chain joins TRBV9 to TRBJ2-1; D not certain. V was pared by 0 bases and J by 2 bases, with 9 bases between. CDR3 length: 15 amino acids. Germline V gene lookup returns CDR1 SGDLS and CDR2 YYNGEE.

This clonotype came up many times. The chain employs TRBV5-1 and TRBJ2-7, with TRBD2 matching over 10 bases. CDR1 and CDR2 (germline): SGHRS, YFSETQ. This CDR3 region has 15 residues. The J segment lost 3 bases and the V segment lost 1 base, leaving 4 bases of the junction unmatched. CDR3 DNA sequence: TGCGCCAGCAGCTTGACCCTAGCGGGAGTCTACGAGCAGTACTTC. Amino acids: CASSLTLAGVYEQYF.

The sample holds many counts of this clonotype. The chain links TRBV11-2 to TRBJ2-1; weak D call: TRBD2 (5 bases). V dropped 3 bases and J dropped 8 bases, with 11 bases sitting between them. Germline assignment: CDR1 SGHAT and CDR2 FQNNGV. The CDR3 is 13 residues long. The CDR3 coding sequence is TGTGCCAGCAGCTTGGAGGTGGGTGATGAGCAGTTCTTC. Translating it yields CASSLEVGDEQFF.

The chain joins TRBV7-6 to TRBJ2-7; 8 bases are a match to TRBD1. This CDR3 contains 15 residues. V lost 4 bases, J lost 2 bases, and 7 bases stayed unmatched. The V gene's germline CDR1 is SGHVS and CDR2 FNYEAQ. CDR3 in amino acids: CASSSTDRGPYEQYF. Here the CDR3 DNA reads TGTGCCAGCAGCTCAACCGACAGGGGTCCCTACGAGCAGTACTTC.